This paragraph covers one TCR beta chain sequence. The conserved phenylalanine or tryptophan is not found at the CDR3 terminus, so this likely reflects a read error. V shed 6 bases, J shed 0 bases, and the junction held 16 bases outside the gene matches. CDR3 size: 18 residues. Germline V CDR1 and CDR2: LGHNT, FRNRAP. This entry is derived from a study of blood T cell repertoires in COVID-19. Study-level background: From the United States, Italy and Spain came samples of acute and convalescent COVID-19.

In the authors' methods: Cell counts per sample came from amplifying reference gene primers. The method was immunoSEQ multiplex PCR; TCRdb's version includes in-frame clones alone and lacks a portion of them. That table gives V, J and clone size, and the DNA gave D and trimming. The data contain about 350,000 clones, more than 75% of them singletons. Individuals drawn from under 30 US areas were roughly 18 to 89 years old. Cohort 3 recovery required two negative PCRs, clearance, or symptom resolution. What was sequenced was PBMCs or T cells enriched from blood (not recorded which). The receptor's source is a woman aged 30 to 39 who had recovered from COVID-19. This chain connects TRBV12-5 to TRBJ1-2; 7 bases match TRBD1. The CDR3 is CASGWMGQRSYSNYGYTL. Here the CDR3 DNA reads TGTGCTAGTGGATGGATGGGACAGAGGTCCTACTCTAACTATGGCTACACCCTC.